These T cell receptor beta chains were read from a single sample in a study of Graves' ophthalmopathy and Graves' hyperthyroidism. MiXCR was run by TCRdb on the multiplex PCR reads, yielding one entry per CDR3 protein. Among roughly 170,000 distinct CDR3 sequences listed, around 40% were seen once. The specimen sequenced was peripheral blood. The source of these receptors is a man under 40 with Graves' ophthalmopathy. CDR3s include the opening cysteine and the closing phenylalanine or tryptophan. The order of the fields is V gene, clone size, D gene, J gene, CDR3 protein, CDR3 DNA. D genes are given only for firm matches. The listing skips clone size in some rows; elsewhere it reads once, few, many or a size class.

V gene: TRBV19
clone size: few
D gene: .
J gene: TRBJ1-1
CDR3 protein: CASSRGRGVGHTEAFF
CDR3 DNA: TGTGCCAGTAGTAGAGGGAGAGGGGTCGGGCACACTGAAGCTTTCTTT

V gene: TRBV12-3/TRBV12-4
clone size: .
D gene: .
J gene: TRBJ2-7
CDR3 protein: CASSFRSYSYEQYF
CDR3 DNA: TGTGCCAGCAGTTTTCGCAGTTACTCCTACGAGCAGTACTTC

V gene: TRBV2
clone size: many
D gene: TRBD2
J gene: TRBJ2-7
CDR3 protein: CASRLAGVDEQYF
CDR3 DNA: TGTGCCAGCCGACTAGCGGGAGTCGACGAGCAGTACTTC

V gene: TRBV6-1
clone size: .
D gene: TRBD1
J gene: TRBJ1-1
CDR3 protein: CASRTGSPPEAFF
CDR3 DNA: TGTGCCAGCAGGACAGGGTCTCCCCCTGAAGCTTTCTTT

V gene: TRBV28
clone size: once
D gene: .
J gene: TRBJ1-1
CDR3 protein: CATTRPNTEAFF
CDR3 DNA: TGTGCCACAACAAGACCAAACACTGAAGCTTTCTTT

V gene: TRBV27
clone size: many
D gene: .
J gene: TRBJ2-7
CDR3 protein: CASSYLQGYEQYF
CDR3 DNA: TGTGCCAGCAGTTACCTTCAGGGGTACGAGCAGTACTTC

V gene: TRBV20-1
clone size: few
D gene: TRBD2
J gene: TRBJ2-5
CDR3 protein: CSASGGAGETQYF
CDR3 DNA: TGCAGTGCTAGCGGGGGGGCCGGGGAGACCCAGTACTTC

V gene: TRBV3-1
clone size: many
D gene: TRBD1
J gene: TRBJ1-2
CDR3 protein: CASSPRDRVGYTF
CDR3 DNA: TGTGCCAGCAGCCCCCGGGACAGGGTTGGCTACACCTTC

V gene: TRBV29-1
clone size: many
D gene: TRBD1
J gene: TRBJ2-7
CDR3 protein: CSGRGQATYEQYF
CDR3 DNA: TGCAGCGGGCGGGGACAGGCCACCTACGAGCAGTACTTC

V gene: TRBV28
clone size: .
D gene: .
J gene: TRBJ2-2
CDR3 protein: CASRIDWIKVGTGELFF
CDR3 DNA: TGTGCCAGCAGGATCGACTGGATTAAGGTCGGCACCGGGGAGCTGTTTTTT

V gene: TRBV12-3/TRBV12-4
clone size: many
D gene: .
J gene: TRBJ2-7
CDR3 protein: CASSLGEAVYEQYF
CDR3 DNA: TGTGCCAGCAGTTTGGGAGAAGCCGTATACGAGCAGTACTTC

V gene: TRBV7-3
clone size: .
D gene: .
J gene: TRBJ1-2
CDR3 protein: CASSPQGQSNYGYTF
CDR3 DNA: TGTGCCAGCAGCCCACAAGGACAGTCTAACTATGGCTACACCTTC

V gene: TRBV28
clone size: many
D gene: TRBD2
J gene: TRBJ2-5
CDR3 protein: CASSMRGGPTETQYF
CDR3 DNA: TGTGCCAGCAGCATGCGGGGGGGGCCCACGGAGACCCAGTACTTC

V gene: TRBV2
clone size: many
D gene: .
J gene: TRBJ2-7
CDR3 protein: CASSQGENEQYF
CDR3 DNA: TGTGCCAGCAGTCAAGGCGAGAACGAGCAGTACTTC

V gene: TRBV2
clone size: .
D gene: TRBD1
J gene: TRBJ2-7
CDR3 protein: CASSYELQGLREQYF
CDR3 DNA: TGTGCCAGCAGTTACGAGTTACAGGGGCTACGCGAGCAGTACTTC

V gene: TRBV19
clone size: .
D gene: TRBD1
J gene: TRBJ2-5
CDR3 protein: CASSVGQGRETQYF
CDR3 DNA: TGTGCCAGTAGTGTTGGACAGGGAAGAGAGACCCAGTACTTC

V gene: TRBV7-2
clone size: many
D gene: .
J gene: TRBJ2-7
CDR3 protein: CASSQDGFYEQYF
CDR3 DNA: TGTGCCAGCAGCCAGGACGGTTTCTACGAGCAGTACTTC

V gene: TRBV12-3/TRBV12-4
clone size: .
D gene: TRBD1
J gene: TRBJ1-2
CDR3 protein: CASSSTGLSYGYTF
CDR3 DNA: TGTGCCAGCAGTTCGACAGGGTTATCCTATGGCTACACCTTC

V gene: TRBV27
clone size: many
D gene: .
J gene: TRBJ1-5
CDR3 protein: CASSPFPHNQPQHF
CDR3 DNA: TGTGCCAGCAGCCCCTTCCCACACAATCAGCCCCAGCATTTT

V gene: TRBV11-2
clone size: many
D gene: .
J gene: TRBJ2-7
CDR3 protein: CASSPVRRARGEQYF
CDR3 DNA: TGTGCCAGCAGCCCCGTCCGGAGGGCCAGGGGCGAGCAGTACTTC

V gene: TRBV28
clone size: .
D gene: .
J gene: TRBJ1-1
CDR3 protein: CASSVGITTEAFF
CDR3 DNA: TGTGCCAGCAGTGTCGGAATAACTACTGAAGCTTTCTTT

V gene: TRBV11-2
clone size: many
D gene: .
J gene: TRBJ2-6
CDR3 protein: CASSSYLGPLSGANVLTF
CDR3 DNA: TGTGCCAGCAGCTCCTACCTGGGACCGTTATCTGGGGCCAACGTCCTGACTTTC

V gene: TRBV13
clone size: many
D gene: TRBD1
J gene: TRBJ1-6
CDR3 protein: CASSPSPGTGIYNSPLHF
CDR3 DNA: TGTGCCAGCAGCCCCAGTCCCGGGACAGGGATCTATAATTCACCCCTCCACTTT

V gene: TRBV19
clone size: many
D gene: .
J gene: TRBJ2-5
CDR3 protein: CASSIGGGRGETQYF
CDR3 DNA: TGTGCCAGTAGTATTGGCGGGGGCAGGGGGGAGACCCAGTACTTC

V gene: TRBV6-5
clone size: many
D gene: TRBD1
J gene: TRBJ2-5
CDR3 protein: CASSYSGTGGETQYF
CDR3 DNA: TGTGCCAGCAGTTACTCTGGGACAGGTGGAGAGACCCAGTACTTC

V gene: TRBV28
clone size: many
D gene: .
J gene: TRBJ1-1
CDR3 protein: CASRPPGRETEAFF
CDR3 DNA: TGTGCCAGCAGGCCCCCGGGGAGGGAGACTGAAGCTTTCTTT

V gene: TRBV24-1
clone size: .
D gene: TRBD1
J gene: TRBJ1-1
CDR3 protein: CATSDRQGSNTEAFF
CDR3 DNA: TGTGCCACCAGCGATCGACAGGGGTCGAACACTGAAGCTTTCTTT

V gene: TRBV16
clone size: many
D gene: TRBD1
J gene: TRBJ2-7
CDR3 protein: CASSPWSSTGSHRSYEQYF
CDR3 DNA: TGTGCCAGCAGCCCATGGAGCTCGACAGGGTCCCATAGGTCCTACGAGCAGTACTTC

V gene: TRBV6-5
clone size: many
D gene: TRBD2
J gene: TRBJ2-5
CDR3 protein: CASSYSGTSGSEAQYF
CDR3 DNA: TGTGCCAGCAGTTACTCGGGGACTAGCGGGAGTGAGGCCCAGTACTTC

V gene: TRBV19
clone size: .
D gene: TRBD2
J gene: TRBJ2-2
CDR3 protein: CASSIPGRDTGELFF
CDR3 DNA: TGTGCCAGTAGTATACCCGGGAGGGACACCGGGGAGCTGTTTTTT

V gene: TRBV28
clone size: many
D gene: .
J gene: TRBJ1-6
CDR3 protein: CASTIPGTANSPLHF
CDR3 DNA: TGTGCCAGCACTATCCCCGGGACCGCTAATTCACCCCTCCACTTT

V gene: TRBV3-1
clone size: many
D gene: TRBD1
J gene: TRBJ2-7
CDR3 protein: CASSASRTGGYEQYF
CDR3 DNA: TGTGCCAGCAGTGCATCCCGGACAGGGGGCTACGAGCAGTACTTC

V gene: TRBV4-3
clone size: .
D gene: .
J gene: TRBJ1-1
CDR3 protein: CASSFGRDTEAFF
CDR3 DNA: TGCGCCAGCAGCTTCGGACGGGACACTGAAGCTTTCTTT

V gene: TRBV29-1
clone size: many
D gene: .
J gene: TRBJ1-2
CDR3 protein: CSVEEGLGQHFNYGYTF
CDR3 DNA: TGCAGCGTTGAAGAAGGGTTGGGGCAGCACTTTAACTATGGCTACACCTTC

V gene: TRBV18
clone size: many
D gene: TRBD2
J gene: TRBJ2-5
CDR3 protein: CASSPTGGSQETQYF
CDR3 DNA: TGTGCCAGCTCACCTACTGGCGGGAGCCAAGAGACCCAGTACTTC

V gene: TRBV20-1
clone size: many
D gene: TRBD1
J gene: TRBJ2-7
CDR3 protein: CSARQGQSPTGEQYF
CDR3 DNA: TGCAGTGCCCGTCAGGGGCAGTCCCCGACAGGGGAGCAGTACTTC

V gene: TRBV12-3/TRBV12-4
clone size: many
D gene: .
J gene: TRBJ2-7
CDR3 protein: CASSLFSPYEQYF
CDR3 DNA: TGTGCCAGCAGTTTGTTTAGTCCCTACGAGCAGTACTTC

V gene: TRBV28
clone size: many
D gene: .
J gene: TRBJ2-7
CDR3 protein: CASTAGVTYEQYF
CDR3 DNA: TGTGCCAGCACCGCAGGGGTTACGTACGAGCAGTACTTC

V gene: TRBV6-5
clone size: .
D gene: .
J gene: TRBJ1-1
CDR3 protein: CASRWDAAPNTEAFF
CDR3 DNA: TGTGCTAGCCGTTGGGACGCCGCACCGAACACTGAAGCTTTCTTT

V gene: TRBV2
clone size: .
D gene: .
J gene: TRBJ2-5
CDR3 protein: CASTRSIQETQYF
CDR3 DNA: TGTGCCAGCACGCGCAGTATCCAAGAGACCCAGTACTTC

V gene: TRBV7-2
clone size: many
D gene: .
J gene: TRBJ2-7
CDR3 protein: CASSLGTASYEQYF
CDR3 DNA: TGTGCCAGCAGCTTAGGGACGGCCTCCTACGAGCAGTACTTC

V gene: TRBV6-2/TRBV6-3
clone size: many
D gene: TRBD2
J gene: TRBJ2-2
CDR3 protein: CASSYPSGGPNTGELFF
CDR3 DNA: TGTGCCAGCAGTTACCCCTCGGGGGGGCCGAACACCGGGGAGCTGTTTTTT

V gene: TRBV30
clone size: many
D gene: TRBD2
J gene: TRBJ2-7
CDR3 protein: CAWSVRSGGYEQYF
CDR3 DNA: TGTGCCTGGAGTGTAAGATCGGGAGGCTACGAGCAGTACTTC

V gene: TRBV28
clone size: once
D gene: TRBD1
J gene: TRBJ1-1
CDR3 protein: CASSLPSARDRGLMNTEAFF
CDR3 DNA: TGTGCCAGCAGTTTGCCAAGCGCGAGGGACAGGGGATTGATGAACACTGAAGCTTTCTTT

V gene: TRBV30
clone size: many
D gene: .
J gene: TRBJ2-7
CDR3 protein: CAWSPRLYEQYF
CDR3 DNA: TGTGCCTGGAGTCCACGCCTCTACGAGCAGTACTTC

V gene: TRBV28
clone size: many
D gene: .
J gene: TRBJ2-7
CDR3 protein: CASSLWKEGAYEQYF
CDR3 DNA: TGTGCCAGCAGTTTATGGAAGGAGGGGGCCTACGAGCAGTACTTC

V gene: TRBV25-1
clone size: .
D gene: .
J gene: TRBJ2-7
CDR3 protein: CASSDWDREQYF
CDR3 DNA: TGTGCCAGCAGTGACTGGGATAGGGAGCAGTACTTC

V gene: TRBV6-2/TRBV6-3
clone size: .
D gene: .
J gene: TRBJ2-5
CDR3 protein: CASSYDPQVDQETQYF
CDR3 DNA: TGTGCCAGCAGTTACGACCCGCAGGTGGACCAAGAGACCCAGTACTTC

V gene: TRBV5-1
clone size: many
D gene: .
J gene: TRBJ2-2
CDR3 protein: CASSLEGRGSGELFF
CDR3 DNA: TGCGCCAGCAGCTTGGAGGGTCGGGGAAGCGGGGAGCTGTTTTTT

V gene: TRBV6-2/TRBV6-3
clone size: few
D gene: TRBD1
J gene: TRBJ2-7
CDR3 protein: CASRDPGTGSNEQYF
CDR3 DNA: TGTGCCAGCAGGGACCCTGGGACAGGGTCCAACGAGCAGTACTTC

V gene: TRBV12-3/TRBV12-4
clone size: .
D gene: .
J gene: TRBJ2-7
CDR3 protein: CASSELTHEQYF
CDR3 DNA: TGTGCCAGCAGTGAACTGACACACGAGCAGTACTTC

V gene: TRBV9
clone size: .
D gene: .
J gene: TRBJ1-2
CDR3 protein: CASSVDRLSYGYTF
CDR3 DNA: TGTGCCAGCAGCGTAGATCGGCTTAGCTATGGCTACACCTTC

V gene: TRBV6-5
clone size: many
D gene: TRBD1
J gene: TRBJ1-3
CDR3 protein: CASSSTGQGPSGSTIYF
CDR3 DNA: TGTGCCAGCAGTTCTACGGGACAGGGCCCGTCTGGAAGCACCATATATTTT